These T cell receptor beta chains were read from a single sample in a study of regulatory T cells in long-lasting Graves disease. A single record per CDR3 protein comes from TCRdb applying MiXCR to the multiplex PCR reads. This sample yields around 400,000 distinct CDR3 sequences, of which less than 20% are seen a single time; approximately 21% belongs to the top ten. Sequencing used peripheral blood mononuclear cells (PBMCs), obtained at new diagnosis, from a patient treated with antithyroid drugs. The source of these receptors is a female donor with Graves disease. The CDR3 runs from the conserved cysteine through the conserved F or W. D genes are given only for firm matches. Some rows have no size entry. The others give once, few or many, or a class for an expanded clone.

CDR3 protein,CDR3 DNA,V gene,clone size,J gene,D gene
CASSLRAGEGYTF,TGTGCCAGCAGCTTAAGGGCAGGGGAGGGCTACACCTTC,TRBV7-8,many,TRBJ1-2,.
CASSFTGTTYEQYF,TGTGCCAGCAGCTTTACCGGGACAACCTACGAGCAGTACTTC,TRBV7-2,.,TRBJ2-7,.
CSATGQGYTEAFF,TGCAGTGCCACGGGACAGGGGTACACTGAAGCTTTCTTT,TRBV20-1,many,TRBJ1-1,TRBD1
CASIRGSEAFF,TGTGCCAGTATAAGGGGATCTGAAGCTTTCTTT,TRBV19,many,TRBJ1-1,.
CASSSHMNTEAFF,TGTGCCAGCAGCTCCCATATGAACACTGAAGCTTTCTTT,TRBV7-3,many,TRBJ1-1,.
CASTTNTGNTGRNIQYF,TGTGCCAGCACCACAAATACCGGAAACACCGGACGAAACATTCAGTACTTC,TRBV11-2,few,TRBJ2-4,.
CASSGPAGKDEKLFF,TGTGCCAGCAGTGGCCCGGCAGGGAAGGATGAAAAACTGTTTTTT,TRBV25-1,.,TRBJ1-4,.
CASSREGLAGINEQFF,TGTGCCAGCAGCCGAGAGGGACTAGCGGGGATCAATGAGCAGTTCTTC,TRBV3-1,many,TRBJ2-1,TRBD2
CASSSERRVDNEQFF,TGTGCCAGCAGCTCCGAGAGGCGAGTTGACAATGAGCAGTTCTTC,TRBV7-9,many,TRBJ2-1,.
CASRRTGALYEQYF,TGTGCCAGCAGGAGGACAGGGGCTCTCTACGAGCAGTACTTC,TRBV6-2/TRBV6-3,.,TRBJ2-7,TRBD1
CASSFRGLETQYF,TGTGCCAGCAGTTTCAGGGGCCTGGAGACCCAGTACTTC,TRBV28,many,TRBJ2-5,.
CSAGSQGANTGELFF,TGCAGTGCTGGGTCACAGGGGGCGAACACCGGGGAGCTGTTTTTT,TRBV20-1,many,TRBJ2-2,TRBD1
CASSSGTATDGYTF,TGTGCCAGCAGCTCCGGGACAGCTACCGATGGCTACACCTTC,TRBV11-2,.,TRBJ1-2,TRBD1
CASSEYARGLSQPQHF,TGTGCCAGCAGTGAATATGCCCGGGGGCTTAGTCAGCCCCAGCATTTT,TRBV25-1,.,TRBJ1-5,.
CSAKQDSNQPQHF,TGCAGTGCTAAGCAGGACAGCAATCAGCCCCAGCATTTT,TRBV20-1,many,TRBJ1-5,.
CASSLAGGATNEKLFF,TGCGCCAGCAGCTTGGCAGGCGGTGCAACTAATGAAAAACTGTTTTTT,TRBV5-1,many,TRBJ1-4,.
CASSYQGYQPQHF,TGTGCCAGCAGTTATCAGGGCTATCAGCCCCAGCATTTT,TRBV6-5,few,TRBJ1-5,.
CASSLARDEQYF,TGTGCCAGCAGCTTAGCGCGGGACGAGCAGTACTTC,TRBV7-2,many,TRBJ2-7,.
CAISPWGGGNEQFF,TGTGCCATCAGCCCCTGGGGCGGGGGCAATGAGCAGTTCTTC,TRBV10-3,.,TRBJ2-1,TRBD2
CSATSTGGDTQYF,TGCAGTGCTACTTCGACGGGAGGAGATACGCAGTATTTT,TRBV20-1,many,TRBJ2-3,TRBD2
CASKETARRYTF,TGTGCCAGCAAAGAGACGGCGAGGCGCTACACCTTC,TRBV27,many,TRBJ1-2,.
CASSAPPGSTEAFF,TGTGCCAGCAGTGCCCCGCCGGGAAGCACTGAAGCTTTCTTT,TRBV6-1,few,TRBJ1-1,.
CASISGLAGGEQYF,TGTGCCAGCATCTCGGGACTAGCGGGAGGCGAGCAGTACTTC,TRBV6-1,many,TRBJ2-7,TRBD2
CASSLGQSETQYF,TGTGCCAGCAGTCTTGGTCAGTCAGAGACCCAGTACTTC,TRBV27,.,TRBJ2-5,.
CSARAGGTEAFF,TGCAGCGCAAGGGCAGGGGGCACTGAAGCTTTCTTT,TRBV29-1,.,TRBJ1-1,TRBD1
CAIFDPKGSYEQYF,TGTGCCATCTTCGATCCCAAGGGCTCCTACGAGCAGTACTTC,TRBV10-3,.,TRBJ2-7,.
CATSGYTKGQGENYGYTF,TGTGCCACCAGCGGATACACTAAGGGACAGGGGGAAAACTATGGCTACACCTTC,TRBV15,many,TRBJ1-2,TRBD1
CATSSGRAPNTEAFF,TGTGCCACCAGCTCAGGCCGGGCCCCGAACACTGAAGCTTTCTTT,TRBV24-1,many,TRBJ1-1,.
CASRGRGPYGYTF,TGTGCCAGCAGAGGCAGGGGCCCCTATGGCTACACCTTC,TRBV9,many,TRBJ1-2,.
CAWSVGGGNYGYTF,TGTGCCTGGAGTGTTGGAGGGGGTAACTATGGCTACACCTTC,TRBV30,few,TRBJ1-2,.
CASSLRVRVNTEAFF,TGCGCCAGCAGCTTGAGGGTTCGGGTCAACACTGAAGCTTTCTTT,TRBV5-1,many,TRBJ1-1,.
CASGPPGSTQYF,TGTGCCAGTGGACCTCCCGGCAGTACGCAGTATTTT,TRBV12-3/TRBV12-4,many,TRBJ2-3,.
CSARAGARADTQYF,TGCAGTGCTAGAGCGGGGGCTCGGGCAGATACGCAGTATTTT,TRBV20-1,many,TRBJ2-3,.
CSVERQGYTEAFF,TGCAGCGTTGAAAGGCAGGGGTACACTGAAGCTTTCTTT,TRBV29-1,.,TRBJ1-1,.
CASRIWAGETQYF,TGTGCCAGCAGGATCTGGGCAGGAGAGACCCAGTACTTC,TRBV12-3/TRBV12-4,many,TRBJ2-5,.
CASTDPTSGGAGGQFF,TGTGCCAGCACTGACCCGACTAGCGGGGGGGCTGGTGGGCAGTTCTTC,TRBV2,many,TRBJ2-1,TRBD2
CASSLGSARSYEQYF,TGTGCCAGCAGTTTAGGGTCTGCGAGATCCTACGAGCAGTACTTC,TRBV12-3/TRBV12-4,few,TRBJ2-7,.
CASGSPWGAFF,TGTGCCAGCGGTAGCCCTTGGGGGGCTTTCTTT,TRBV6-1,many,TRBJ1-1,.
CASSVATGGAEETQYF,TGTGCCAGCAGCGTAGCTACGGGGGGAGCCGAAGAGACCCAGTACTTC,TRBV9,.,TRBJ2-5,TRBD2
CASSSGTGRKVDNQPQHF,TGTGCCAGTAGTAGTGGGACAGGGAGAAAAGTGGACAATCAGCCCCAGCATTTT,TRBV19,.,TRBJ1-5,TRBD1
CASSVRDRDYYGYTF,TGTGCCAGCAGCGTCCGGGACAGGGACTACTATGGCTACACCTTC,TRBV9,many,TRBJ1-2,TRBD1
CASSPRVIGTEAFF,TGCGCCAGCAGCCCCAGGGTGATAGGCACTGAAGCTTTCTTT,TRBV5-1,once,TRBJ1-1,.
CASSFKWTGGSGELFF,TGTGCCAGCAGCTTTAAGTGGACGGGAGGATCCGGGGAGCTGTTTTTT,TRBV7-2,many,TRBJ2-2,TRBD2
CASSYRGSPETQYF,TGTGCCAGCAGTTATCGGGGGTCCCCCGAGACCCAGTACTTC,TRBV12-3/TRBV12-4,many,TRBJ2-5,.
CSVIGTSTPRIPEQYF,TGCAGCGTTATCGGGACTAGCACACCAAGAATACCCGAGCAGTACTTC,TRBV29-1,.,TRBJ2-7,TRBD2
CSASVVSGGSLEEQYF,TGCAGTGCTAGTGTGGTGAGCGGGGGGTCCCTTGAAGAGCAGTACTTC,TRBV20-1,once,TRBJ2-7,TRBD2
CASSPSRGRARYEQYF,TGTGCCAGCAGTCCCTCACGCGGGAGGGCCAGGTACGAGCAGTACTTC,TRBV28,many,TRBJ2-7,TRBD2
CSARVIGRLAGGPRKNEQFF,TGCAGTGCTAGAGTAATCGGGCGACTAGCGGGAGGGCCGAGGAAAAATGAGCAGTTCTTC,TRBV20-1,many,TRBJ2-1,TRBD2
CASSEGLSSYNEQFF,TGTGCCAGCAGTGAGGGACTAAGCTCCTACAATGAGCAGTTCTTC,TRBV6-4,.,TRBJ2-1,TRBD2
CASGLVSRGRLNTIYF,TGTGCTAGTGGTTTGGTATCTCGAGGGAGGCTAAACACCATATATTTT,TRBV12-5,few,TRBJ1-3,.
CSARDLDRFSQPQHF,TGCAGTGCTAGAGATCTCGACAGGTTTTCGCAGCCCCAGCATTTT,TRBV20-1,few,TRBJ1-5,.
CASSHETGLGETQYF,TGTGCCAGCTCACACGAAACAGGGTTAGGAGAGACCCAGTACTTC,TRBV18,few,TRBJ2-5,.